Each of the 27 T cell receptor beta chains below was sequenced from the same sample in a study of blood T cell repertoires in COVID-19. TCRdb keeps only in-frame clones here, not all; method: immunoSEQ multiplex PCR. Counted here are around 400,000 clones, 70% to 90% occurring once; the ten biggest clones make up approximately 1.5%. The specimen was PBMCs or T cells enriched from blood (not recorded which). The receptors shown here come from a woman aged 18-30 years who had been exposed to COVID-19.

This rearrangement joins TRBV7-2 to TRBJ1-2, with a possible D match to TRBD1 (6 bases). Germline V gene sequence: CDR1 SGHTA, CDR2 FQGNSA. The CDR3 runs to 15 residues. V lost 2 bases and J 2 bases, leaving 12 bases between the germline ends. CDR3 DNA: TGTGCCAGCAGCTTAAGTCTGGGGGCGAACTATGGCTACACCTTC. Translating gives CASSLSLGANYGYTF.

This chain uses TRBV7-9 with TRBJ2-7, with TRBD2 matching over 13 bases. Losses at the gene ends were 5 bases for V and 4 bases for J; bases not matched to a gene: 8. Germline V gene lookup returns CDR1 SEHNR and CDR2 FQNEAQ (reference sequence). CDR3 length: 16 amino acids. Written as DNA, the CDR3 is TGTGCCAGCAGCCCGCGGACTAGCGGGGGAGGGTACGAGCAGTACTTC. Its translation: CASSPRTSGGGYEQYF.

J is TRBJ2-1 and V is TRBV9, with TRBD1 matching 12 bases. The CDR3 contains 16 residues. Germline lookup yields CDR1 SGDLS and CDR2 YYNGEE. V lost 0 bases to trimming and J lost 8 bases; unmatched junction nucleotides: 6. CDR3 sequence: CASSVVGTGGRDEQFF. The CDR3 DNA sequence: TGTGCCAGCAGCGTAGTAGGGACAGGGGGCCGGGATGAGCAGTTCTTC. The full variable domain, completed using reference TRBV9 and TRBJ2-1, is DSGVTQTPKHLITATGQRVTLRCSPRSGDLSVYWYQQSLDQGLQFLIQYYNGEERAKGNILERFSAQQFPDLHSELNLSSLELGDSALYFCASSVVGTGGRDEQFFGPGTRLTVL.

The CDR3 DNA sequence: TGCGCCAGCAGGGTTGGGACACCAAGCTCCTATAATTCACCCCTCCACTTT. Protein sequence: CASRVGTPSSYNSPLHF. This chain links TRBV5-1 with TRBJ1-6, with D perhaps TRBD1 (6 bases). The V gene's germline CDR1 is SGHRS and CDR2 YFSETQ. V was cut by 5 bases and J by 0 bases, with 15 bases left in between. The CDR3 consists of 17 residues.

On this clone itself: One end of the junction varies from germline; a read error may be responsible. This chain connects TRBV18 to TRBJ2-7; 7 positions agree with TRBD1. The CDR3 contains 14 residues. The germline CDR1 and CDR2 sequences are KGHSH and LQKENI. DNA of the CDR3: TGTGCCAGCGCACCGGGACAGAGCTCCTACGAGCAGTACTTC. Its translation is CASAPGQSSYEQYF.

This clone appeared a few times. The genes are TRBV9 and TRBJ1-4; possible D gene TRBD1, 5 bases. Germline-derived CDR1 and CDR2 are SGDLS and YYNGEE. The CDR3 is made up of 16 amino acids. The V and J ends lost 4 bases and 0 bases respectively, with 13 bases between them. Written as DNA, the CDR3 is TGTGCCAGCAGCCCGAGCGGGGCTACAACTAATGAAAAACTGTTTTTT. Translating gives CASSPSGATTNEKLFF. Full variable domain (remainder filled in from reference TRBV9 and TRBJ1-4): DSGVTQTPKHLITATGQRVTLRCSPRSGDLSVYWYQQSLDQGLQFLIQYYNGEERAKGNILERFSAQQFPDLHSELNLSSLELGDSALYFCASSPSGATTNEKLFFGSGTQLSVL.

The rearrangement uses TRBV9 and TRBJ2-3; TRBD2 aligns across 10 bases. V shed 0 bases, J shed 2 bases, and the junction held 6 bases outside the gene matches. There are 17 residues in the CDR3. CDR1 SGDLS and CDR2 YYNGEE come from the germline V gene. The CDR3 loop reads CASSVDPSGGLTDTQYF. The DNA of the CDR3 is TGTGCCAGCAGCGTAGACCCTAGCGGGGGCCTCACAGATACGCAGTATTTT.

V and J are TRBV5-1 and TRBJ2-3; TRBD1 matches 9 bases. The length of the CDR3 is 16 residues. Losses at the gene ends were 4 bases for V and 5 bases for J; bases not matched to a gene: 11. Germline assignment: CDR1 SGHRS and CDR2 YFSETQ. CDR3 amino acids: CASSLQGQGQLDTQYF. DNA of the CDR3: TGCGCCAGCAGCCTGCAGGGACAGGGACAATTAGATACGCAGTATTTT.

The genes are TRBV27 and TRBJ2-2; 8 positions match TRBD2. The CDR3 is made up of 16 amino acids. Germline V CDR1 and CDR2: MNHEY, SMNVEV (reference sequence). The V and J ends lost 3 bases and 5 bases, in that order; junction bases with no gene match: 8. The CDR3 nucleotides read TGTGCCAGCAGTTTCCGACGGGGGGGCCGTACCGGGGAGCTGTTTTTT. Protein sequence: CASSFRRGGRTGELFF.

This clone was seen a single time. V usage is TRBV6-6 and J usage is TRBJ2-1, with TRBD2 as a possible D gene (6 bases). V was cut by 6 bases and J by 4 bases, with 16 bases left in between. Per the germline V gene, CDR1 is MNHNY and CDR2 is SVGAGI (reference sequence). There are 15 residues in the CDR3. The CDR3 DNA is TGTGCCAGCAGCCCGCTAGCGACCTCTTACAATGAGCAGTTCTTC. This gives the protein CASSPLATSYNEQFF.

This clone was seen only a few times. The chain combines TRBV3-1 (or the pseudogene TRBV3-2) with TRBJ2-7, with D possibly being TRBD2 (6 bases). CDR3 size: 13 residues. V was cut by 4 bases and J by 2 bases, with 9 bases left in between. Germline V gene data show CDR1 as LGHDT and CDR2 as YNNKEL (reference sequence). In DNA, the CDR3 is TGTGCCAGCAGCCGGGGACTGGCCTACGAGCAGTACTTC. Protein: CASSRGLAYEQYF.

This clone has a single count. The chain has TRBV2 and TRBJ1-2, with 7 bases aligning to TRBD1. With 9 bases clipped from V and 4 bases from J, the junction kept 5 bases outside the gene matches. The germline CDR1 and CDR2 sequences are SNHLY and FYNNEI. There are 12 residues in the CDR3. The CDR3 loop reads CARRTGTYGYTF. CDR3 nucleotides: TGTGCCAGGAGGACAGGAACCTATGGCTACACCTTC.

The rearrangement joins TRBV25-1 to TRBJ2-7, with TRBD1 identical over 9 bases. Trimming at V came to 4 bases and at J to 1 base, leaving 5 bases not matched to a gene. In germline, CDR1 is MGHDK, CDR2 SYGVNS. The CDR3 contains 15 residues. CDR3 sequence (DNA): TGTGCCAGCAGTGTGGACAGGGGAGTATCCTACGAGCAGTACTTC. Protein sequence: CASSVDRGVSYEQYF.

The chain combines TRBV5-1 with TRBJ2-2; 9 bases line up with TRBD1. CDR3 length: 17 residues. V shed 4 bases, J shed 2 bases, and the junction held 9 bases outside the gene matches. Germline values: CDR1 SGHRS, CDR2 YFSETQ. As DNA, the CDR3 is TGCGCCAGCAGCACCGGACAGGGGCGAATCAACACCGGGGAGCTGTTTTTT. Its translation is CASSTGQGRINTGELFF.

The CDR3 DNA sequence: TGTGCCAGTAGTGGACAGGGGAACACTGAAGCTTTCTTT. It is translated as CASSGQGNTEAFF. This chain uses TRBV19 with TRBJ1-1; 8 bases fit TRBD1. This CDR3 is 13 amino acids long. Trimming at V came to 5 bases and at J to 1 base, leaving 0 bases not matched to a gene. The germline gives CDR1 LNHDA, CDR2 SQIVND (reference sequence).

V usage is TRBV7-2 and J usage is TRBJ1-2; D not certain. This CDR3 spans 15 amino acids. V shed 5 bases and J shed 4 bases, with 17 bases lying between them. CDR1 and CDR2 (germline): SGHTA, FQGNSA. The CDR3 is CASSPSGSEAYGYTF. The DNA of the CDR3 is TGTGCCAGCAGCCCCTCTGGGTCGGAGGCCTATGGCTACACCTTC.

J is TRBJ2-7 and V is TRBV7-9; 7 bases match TRBD2. Trimming removed 5 bases from V and 0 bases from J; junction bases left unmatched: 10. Germline V lookup: CDR1 SEHNR, CDR2 FQNEAQ (reference sequence). CDR3 length: 16 amino acids. This CDR3 reads CASSPLGGGNSYEQYF. In DNA form, the CDR3 reads TGTGCCAGCAGCCCCCTGGGCGGGGGTAACTCCTACGAGCAGTACTTC.

The chain carries TRBV10-3 and TRBJ1-1; 7 bases line up with TRBD1. The trim removed 10 bases at V and 1 base at J, leaving 12 bases unmatched. CDR3 length: 15 amino acids. Germline loops: CDR1 ENHRY, CDR2 SYGVKD. The CDR3 nucleotides read TGTGCCACCTCAACAGGGGAGCAAGGGAACACTGAAGCTTTCTTT. Amino acid sequence: CATSTGEQGNTEAFF.

The J gene is TRBJ2-7, the V gene TRBV11-2; TRBD2 might be the D (6 bases). Germline V CDR1 and CDR2: SGHAT, FQNNGV. The CDR3 has 16 residues. The V end lost 5 bases, the J end lost 1 base, and 18 bases lay between the germline ends. The CDR3 protein is CASSPAPSGPSYEQYF. Here the CDR3 DNA reads TGTGCCAGCAGCCCAGCCCCCAGCGGGCCTTCCTACGAGCAGTACTTC.

This chain joins TRBV7-2 and TRBJ1-4, with 7 bases matching TRBD1. The germline CDR1 and CDR2 sequences are SGHTA and FQGNSA. The length of the CDR3 is 15 residues. V lost 5 bases to trimming and J lost 8 bases; unmatched junction nucleotides: 11. CDR3 protein: CASSALGTDGEKLFF. In DNA, the CDR3 is TGTGCCAGCAGCGCTCTCGGGACAGATGGGGAAAAACTGTTTTTT.

This chain's CDR3 is CASSSSTGANTEAFF. The CDR3 nucleotides read TGCGCCAGCAGCTCCTCGACAGGGGCGAACACTGAAGCTTTCTTT. The V gene is TRBV5-1, the J gene TRBJ1-1, with 8 bases that match TRBD1. The CDR3 sequence is 15 residues long. V lost 3 bases and J lost 1; bases outside the gene matches: 5. Germline V gene data show CDR1 as SGHRS and CDR2 as YFSETQ.

The chain carries TRBV7-9 and TRBJ2-7; a possible D gene is TRBD1 (6 bases). CDR1 is SEHNR and CDR2 is FQNEAQ in the germline V gene (reference sequence). V was cut by 3 bases and J by 4 bases, with 13 bases left in between. The CDR3 is made up of 14 amino acids. In nucleotides, the CDR3 is TGTGCCAGCAGCTTGGCAGGGGCGGATTACGAGCAGTACTTC. Protein product: CASSLAGADYEQYF.

The rearrangement uses TRBV7-2 and TRBJ1-3; no clear D gene. Germline V lookup: CDR1 SGHTA, CDR2 FQGNSA. This CDR3 is 15 amino acids long. The V and J ends lost 2 bases and 0 bases respectively, with 8 bases between them. The CDR3 sequence: CASSLIQSSGNTIYF. In DNA form, the CDR3 reads TGTGCCAGCAGCTTAATACAGAGCTCTGGAAACACCATATATTTT.

The chain is built from TRBV7-2 and TRBJ2-7; 7 bases are a match to TRBD2. The ends lost 1 base at V and 5 bases at J; junction bases unmatched: 8. The CDR3 has 15 residues. The V gene's germline CDR1 is SGHTA and CDR2 FQGNSA. The CDR3 sequence: CASSLVSSGTDEQYF. Here the CDR3 DNA reads TGTGCCAGCAGCTTAGTTTCCAGCGGGACTGACGAGCAGTACTTC.

The CDR3 protein is CASQRELTYNEQFF. CDR3 nucleotides: TGCGCCAGCCAGCGGGAGCTTACCTACAATGAGCAGTTCTTC. The chain couples TRBV5-1 to TRBJ2-1; 8 positions agree with TRBD2. Germline CDR1 and CDR2: SGHRS and YFSETQ. The CDR3 has 14 amino acids. V was clipped by 7 bases and J by 2 bases; unmatched bases: 5.

The chain carries TRBV4-2 and TRBJ2-5; 7 bases fit TRBD2. Trimming took 2 bases from V and 2 from J; bases not matched to a gene: 2. Germline lookup yields CDR1 LGHNA and CDR2 YNFKEQ. This CDR3 region has 14 residues. The CDR3 reads CASSQFGGQETQYF. Here the CDR3 DNA reads TGTGCCAGCAGCCAATTCGGGGGGCAAGAGACCCAGTACTTC.

A few counts support this clone. J is TRBJ2-7 and V is TRBV9, with TRBD1 identical over 9 bases. This CDR3 is 15 amino acids long. V was pared by 4 bases and J by 4 bases, with 9 bases of the junction left unmatched. Germline V gene sequence: CDR1 SGDLS, CDR2 YYNGEE. CDR3 sequence: CASSPRGQGRYEQYF. DNA for the CDR3: TGTGCCAGCAGCCCCCGGGGACAGGGAAGGTACGAGCAGTACTTC.